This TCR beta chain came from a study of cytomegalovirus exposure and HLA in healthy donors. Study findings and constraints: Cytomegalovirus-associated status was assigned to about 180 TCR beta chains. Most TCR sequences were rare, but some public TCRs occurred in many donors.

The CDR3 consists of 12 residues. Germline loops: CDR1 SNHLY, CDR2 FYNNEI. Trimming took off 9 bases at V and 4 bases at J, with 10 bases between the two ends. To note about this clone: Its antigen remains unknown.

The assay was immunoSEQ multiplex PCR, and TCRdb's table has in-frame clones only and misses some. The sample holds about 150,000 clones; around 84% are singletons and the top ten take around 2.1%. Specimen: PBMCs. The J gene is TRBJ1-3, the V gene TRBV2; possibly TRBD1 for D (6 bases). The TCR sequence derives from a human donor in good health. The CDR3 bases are TGTGCCAGTACAGACAGGGGAAACACCATATATTTT. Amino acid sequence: CASTDRGNTIYF.